This T cell receptor beta chain appears in the sequencing data of a study of blood T cell repertoires in COVID-19. At the level of the study: T cells, B-cell-depleted T cells, or PBMCs provided the cDNA or gDNA that served as material.

J was trimmed by 7 bases and V by 7 bases; bases with no gene match: 9. Per the germline V gene, CDR1 is MNHEY and CDR2 is SMNVEV (reference sequence). CDR3 length: 13 amino acids. Authors' data handling: Counts of nucleated cells, estimated from reference gene primer amplification, were obtained. The repertoire was sequenced with immunoSEQ multiplex PCR; TCRdb's copy has only in-frame clones and lacks some. That table supplies the V and J calls and clone size; D and trimming were determined from the DNA. This sample has about 120,000 clones, with 90% found just once. Sequenced input: peripheral blood. The clonotype comes from a human donor with active COVID-19. The donor label of this sample is uncertain. The chain is built from TRBV27 and TRBJ1-2; 7 nucleotides line up with TRBD1. CDR3 amino acids: CASTRQGGGGYTF. DNA for the CDR3: TGTGCCAGCACCCGACAGGGCGGCGGTGGCTACACCTTC.